This is a list of T cell receptor beta chains from one sample in a study of cytomegalovirus exposure and HLA in healthy donors. Profiled with immunoSEQ multiplex PCR; TCRdb holds only in-frame clones, not every one. Of some 120,000 clones listed, around 74% were seen once; the top ten hold roughly 1.6%. The sample taken for sequencing was PBMCs. These receptors were collected from a woman aged 18 to 35 in good health and CMV-seronegative. CDR3s include the opening cysteine and the closing phenylalanine or tryptophan. Fields, in order: V gene, D gene, clone size, J gene, CDR3 protein, CDR3 DNA. A D gene is named only where the DNA matches it firmly. The size field is filled for only some rows; it gives once, few, many or a size class.

>TRBV28|TRBD1|.|TRBJ1-2
CASSFPRGGPNYGYTF
TGTGCCAGCAGCTTTCCTCGAGGGGGCCCTAACTATGGCTACACCTTC
>TRBV18|.|.|TRBJ1-5
CASSASGTLRNQPQHF
TGTGCCAGCTCAGCCTCCGGGACTCTGAGGAATCAGCCCCAGCATTTT
>TRBV29-1|.|.|TRBJ1-3
CSVETGSGNTIYF
TGCAGCGTTGAAACAGGCTCTGGAAACACCATATATTTT
>TRBV4-1|.|.|TRBJ2-7
CASSQDDSTGDYEQYF
TGCGCCAGCAGCCAAGATGACTCAACTGGAGACTACGAGCAGTACTTC
>TRBV6-5|.|few|TRBJ1-2
CASSNRAGYGYTF
TGTGCCAGCAGTAACAGGGCCGGCTATGGCTACACCTTC
>TRBV6-1|.|.|TRBJ2-5
CASSRGYEQETQYF
TGTGCCAGCAGCAGGGGTTATGAACAAGAGACCCAGTACTTC
>TRBV9|TRBD1|once|TRBJ2-1
CASSRGQVPNEQFF
TGTGCCAGCAGCCGAGGACAGGTCCCTAATGAGCAGTTCTTC
>TRBV7-2|.|.|TRBJ2-7
CASSLSTQPYEQYF
TGTGCCAGCAGCTTATCGACACAGCCCTACGAGCAGTACTTC
>TRBV28|TRBD1|.|TRBJ1-5
CASSTTGTGEIQPQHF
TGTGCCAGCAGTACCACCGGGACAGGGGAAATTCAGCCCCAGCATTTT
>TRBV29-1|.|medium-sized|TRBJ1-5
CSVLQDGGANQPQHF
TGCAGCGTTCTCCAAGACGGAGGGGCAAATCAGCCCCAGCATTTT
>TRBV2|.|.|TRBJ1-4
CASKEGPANEKLFF
TGTGCCAGCAAGGAGGGGCCGGCTAATGAAAAACTGTTTTTT
>TRBV5-1|TRBD1|.|TRBJ1-1
CASSLGDRANTEAFF
TGCGCCAGCAGCTTGGGGGACAGGGCGAACACTGAAGCTTTCTTT
>TRBV7-2|.|few|TRBJ1-1
CASSTTGTRAFF
TGTGCCAGCAGCACCACAGGGACGAGGGCTTTCTTT
>TRBV5-1|.|.|TRBJ1-6
CASSPYDSTGPGVPLHF
TGCGCCAGCAGCCCTTACGATTCGACAGGCCCGGGTGTGCCCCTCCACTTT
>TRBV6-1|.|medium-sized|TRBJ2-7
CASSEEVASPGNEQYF
TGTGCCAGCAGTGAGGAGGTAGCCAGCCCCGGGAACGAGCAGTACTTC
>TRBV20-1|.|few|TRBJ2-1
CSARVLNEQFF
TGCAGTGCTAGAGTTCTGAATGAGCAGTTCTTC
>TRBV28|.|.|TRBJ1-2
CASSLEGDYGYTF
TGTGCCAGCAGTTTAGAGGGGGACTATGGCTACACCTTC
>TRBV5-1|TRBD1|few|TRBJ2-2
CASSPLGQGYTGELFF
TGCGCCAGCAGCCCGCTTGGACAGGGATACACCGGGGAGCTGTTTTTT
>TRBV28|TRBD1|.|TRBJ2-2
CASSLYHRGTGELFF
TGTGCCAGCAGTTTATATCACAGGGGCACCGGGGAGCTGTTTTTT
>TRBV6-5|.|.|TRBJ1-1
CASSSGLSTEAFF
TGTGCCAGCAGTTCAGGACTGAGCACTGAAGCTTTCTTT
>TRBV7-3|.|.|TRBJ2-1
CASSQSGAGAGEQFF
TGTGCCAGCAGCCAAAGCGGGGCAGGGGCTGGTGAGCAGTTCTTC
>TRBV30|TRBD1|.|TRBJ1-1
CAWSGDRGGTEAFF
TGTGCCTGGAGTGGGGACAGGGGAGGGACTGAAGCTTTCTTT
>TRBV5-4|TRBD1|.|TRBJ1-6
CASSRDSNFLHF
TGTGCCAGCAGCCGGGACAGCAACTTCCTCCACTTT
>TRBV4-1|.|.|TRBJ2-1
CASSQIGYYNEQFF
TGCGCCAGCAGCCAAATCGGGTACTACAATGAGCAGTTCTTC
>TRBV12-2|.|.|TRBJ1-5
CASRPPGTGRVDGNQPQHF
TGTGCAAGTCGCCCACCGGGGACAGGGAGGGTCGATGGCAATCAGCCCCAGCATTTT
>TRBV5-4|.|.|TRBJ2-7
CASSPRQGGNYEQYF
TGTGCCAGCAGCCCCCGGCAGGGAGGCAACTACGAGCAGTACTTC
>TRBV2|TRBD2|.|TRBJ2-1
CATTSGEYNEQFF
TGTGCCACCACGAGCGGGGAATACAATGAGCAGTTCTTC
>TRBV7-2|.|.|TRBJ1-2
CASSFGKGTRGYTF
TGTGCCAGCAGCTTCGGGAAGGGGACTCGTGGCTACACCTTC
>TRBV7-7|.|.|TRBJ1-3
CASSLPRDRTLFSGNTIYF
TGTGCTAGCAGCTTACCCAGGGATAGAACATTGTTCTCTGGAAACACCATATATTTT
>TRBV7-6|.|once|TRBJ2-3
CASSPYRADTQYF
TGTGCCAGCAGCCCTTACAGGGCCGATACGCAGTATTTT
>TRBV28|TRBD1|.|TRBJ1-2
CASSLPLGQSYGYTF
TGTGCCAGCAGTTTGCCCCTGGGACAGAGTTATGGCTACACCTTC
>TRBV9|.|.|TRBJ1-2
CASSLGQSGNYGYTF
TGTGCCAGCAGCCTCGGCCAGAGCGGAAACTATGGCTACACCTTC
>TRBV6-1|.|few|TRBJ1-6
CASTQGSSPLHF
TGTGCCAGCACTCAGGGGTCCTCACCCCTCCACTTT
>TRBV19|.|few|TRBJ1-1
CASSIDASPGTEAFF
TGTGCCAGTAGTATAGATGCATCCCCGGGCACTGAAGCTTTCTTT
>TRBV28|.|few|TRBJ1-4
CASSFQAEKLFF
TGTGCCAGCAGTTTCCAAGCCGAAAAACTGTTTTTT
>TRBV5-1|.|.|TRBJ1-3
CASSLVGVTLSGNTIYF
TGCGCCAGCAGCTTGGTCGGGGTTACCCTCTCTGGAAACACCATATATTTT
>TRBV13|.|.|TRBJ2-3
CASSLKGGPTDTQYF
TGTGCCAGCAGCTTAAAAGGGGGACCCACAGATACGCAGTATTTT
>TRBV6-1|TRBD1|.|TRBJ1-6
CASSDAGTDNSPLHF
TGTGCCAGCAGTGACGCCGGGACAGATAATTCACCCCTCCACTTT
>TRBV28|TRBD2|once|TRBJ2-7
CASSFASGASYEQYF
TGTGCCAGCAGTTTCGCTAGCGGGGCCTCCTACGAGCAGTACTTC
>TRBV2|.|.|TRBJ1-5
CASSEARLGAQHF
TGTGCCAGCAGTGAAGCCCGGCTAGGGGCCCAGCATTTT
>TRBV25-1|.|few|TRBJ2-7
CASSEILPPSSYEQYF
TGTGCCAGCAGTGAGATACTGCCTCCGAGCTCCTACGAGCAGTACTTC
>TRBV7-2|TRBD2|.|TRBJ2-3
CASSLRRAASGTDTQYF
TGTGCCAGCAGCTTACGTCGGGCGGCTAGCGGAACAGATACGCAGTATTTT
>TRBV5-1|.|.|TRBJ1-1
CASSSPRGANTEAFF
TGCGCCAGCAGCTCGCCACGGGGAGCGAACACTGAAGCTTTCTTT
>TRBV5-1|.|.|TRBJ1-1
CASSLAGARTNTEAFF
TGCGCCAGCAGCTTGGCAGGGGCAAGGACTAACACTGAAGCTTTCTTT
>TRBV5-1|.|.|TRBJ2-2
CASSRLSENTGELFF
TGCGCCAGCAGCCGTTTATCAGAGAACACCGGGGAGCTGTTTTTT
>TRBV5-1|.|.|TRBJ1-6
CASSLKLPSQGHNSPLHF
TGCGCCAGCAGCTTAAAGCTCCCCTCACAGGGCCATAATTCACCCCTCCACTTT
>TRBV27|TRBD1|.|TRBJ2-1
CASTPRGLDNEQFF
TGTGCCAGCACCCCTAGGGGGCTCGACAATGAGCAGTTCTTC
>TRBV7-6|TRBD1|.|TRBJ1-1
CASSSDRGGDTEAFF
TGTGCCAGCAGCTCTGACAGGGGGGGGGACACTGAAGCTTTCTTT
>TRBV30|TRBD1|.|TRBJ1-2
CAWAQGVPYGYTF
TGTGCCTGGGCCCAGGGGGTTCCTTATGGCTACACCTTC
>TRBV7-2|TRBD1|few|TRBJ1-5
CASSLEQGPSNQPQHF
TGTGCCAGCAGCTTAGAACAGGGGCCCAGCAATCAGCCCCAGCATTTT
>TRBV5-8|.|.|TRBJ1-4
CASSFDSREKLFF
TGTGCCAGCAGCTTTGATTCGAGAGAAAAACTGTTTTTT
>TRBV4-1|.|.|TRBJ1-1
CASSLSTRNTEAFF
TGCGCCAGCAGCCTCTCAACGAGAAACACTGAAGCTTTCTTT
>TRBV19|.|.|TRBJ1-5
CASSIEHFNQPQHF
TGTGCCAGTAGTATAGAACATTTTAATCAGCCCCAGCATTTT